This T cell receptor (beta chain) emerged from a study of blood T cells in healthy people across ages. Study-wide points: For the donors, CMV status was unknown and possibly confounded expanded clonotype changes.

In its sample, this clonotype was seen a few times. The antigen is undetermined. Using a J-beta primer mix together with a sample-barcoded 5' primer, a second PCR was run for about 7 to 12 cycles. Each cDNA molecule was tagged by a template-switch adaptor with 12 random nucleotides. Using its own MiXCR run on the 5' RACE reads, TCRdb lists one record per CDR3 protein. The sample records about 320,000 distinct CDR3 sequences, 25% to 30% being singletons. The germline V and J ends were trimmed by 1 base and 7 bases, with 13 bases remaining between them. The CDR3 contains 14 residues. Germline V CDR1 and CDR2: SGHTA, FQGNSA. Every sample had a minimum of 6.5 million PBMCs isolated.

Material for sequencing was blood. The receptor's source is a woman aged 70-85 years in good health. The V call is TRBV7-2, the J call TRBJ2-5; D might be TRBD1 (5 bases). The CDR3 reads CASSLEFQGRTQYF. CDR3 coding DNA: TGTGCCAGCAGCTTAGAGTTCCAGGGCAGGACCCAGTACTTC.